This T cell receptor beta chain was recovered during a study of blood T cell repertoires in COVID-19. At the level of the study: PBMCs, B-cell-depleted T cells, or T cells were the source of the cDNA or gDNA that made up the material.

Assay used: immunoSEQ multiplex PCR; TCRdb lists only in-frame clones, some missing. The sample lists more than 250,000 clones, around four fifths occurring once. The CDR3 is made up of 14 amino acids. Trimming cost V 3 bases and J 7 bases, with 10 bases left between them. From germline, CDR1 is MDHEN and CDR2 SYDVKM. The sample holds one count of this clone. Sequenced: peripheral blood. The J gene is TRBJ1-6, the V gene TRBV28; tentatively, D is TRBD1 (6 bases). This TCR was sampled from a man aged 55 to 70 who had recovered from COVID-19. CDR3 residues: CASSFGQRNSPLHF. Written as DNA, the CDR3 is TGTGCCAGCAGTTTCGGACAGAGAAATTCACCCCTCCACTTT.